A few counts support the clone carrying this T cell receptor beta chain. Sample-barcoded 5' priming and a J-beta primer mix drove a second PCR of roughly 6 to 12 cycles. TCRdb re-derived calls from the 5' RACE reads in MiXCR, one entry per CDR3 protein. Altogether some 730,000 distinct CDR3 sequences are present, about a fifth being singletons, with the ten largest covering around a fifth. V lost 3 bases to trimming and J lost 5 bases, with 6 bases between them. This CDR3 contains 13 residues. Germline CDR1 SGDLS, CDR2 YYNGEE. The data were obtained in a study of blood T cells in healthy people across ages.

The gene calls are TRBV9 and TRBJ1-6; a possible D gene is TRBD1 (5 bases). The specimen was blood. This TCR was recovered from a man between 65 and 85 years old in good health. CDR3 region: CASSGQHNSPLHF. The CDR3 nucleotides read TGTGCCAGCAGCGGACAGCATAATTCACCCCTCCACTTT.